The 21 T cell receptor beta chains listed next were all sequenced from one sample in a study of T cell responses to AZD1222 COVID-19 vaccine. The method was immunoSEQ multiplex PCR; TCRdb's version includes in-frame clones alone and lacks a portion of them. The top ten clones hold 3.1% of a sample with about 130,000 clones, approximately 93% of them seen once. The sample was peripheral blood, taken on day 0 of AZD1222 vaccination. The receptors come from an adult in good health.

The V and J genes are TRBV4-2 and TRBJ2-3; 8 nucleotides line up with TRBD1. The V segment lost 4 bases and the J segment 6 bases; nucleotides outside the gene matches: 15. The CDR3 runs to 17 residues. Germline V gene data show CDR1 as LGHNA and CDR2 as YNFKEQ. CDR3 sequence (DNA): TGTGCCAGCAGCCCGAGTTCGGGCAGGGGGCAGTTGGATACGCAGTATTTT. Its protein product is CASSPSSGRGQLDTQYF.

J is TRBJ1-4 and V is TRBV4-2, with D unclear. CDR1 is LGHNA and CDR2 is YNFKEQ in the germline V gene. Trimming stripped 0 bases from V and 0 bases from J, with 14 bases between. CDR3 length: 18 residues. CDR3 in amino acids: CASSQDLTRGATNEKLFF. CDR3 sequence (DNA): TGTGCCAGCAGCCAAGATCTCACCCGGGGAGCAACTAATGAAAAACTGTTTTTT.

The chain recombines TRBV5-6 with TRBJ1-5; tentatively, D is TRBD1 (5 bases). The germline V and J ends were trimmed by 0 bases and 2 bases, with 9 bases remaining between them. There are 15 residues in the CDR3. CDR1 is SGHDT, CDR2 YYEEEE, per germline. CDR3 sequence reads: CASSLAGGGNQPQHF. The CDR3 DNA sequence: TGTGCCAGCAGCTTGGCCGGGGGGGGCAATCAGCCCCAGCATTTT.

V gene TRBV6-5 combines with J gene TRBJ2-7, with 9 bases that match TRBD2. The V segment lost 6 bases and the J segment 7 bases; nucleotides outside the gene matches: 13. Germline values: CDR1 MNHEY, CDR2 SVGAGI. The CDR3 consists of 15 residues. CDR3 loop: CASSRSTSGGREQYF. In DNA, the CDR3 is TGTGCCAGCAGCCGGTCGACTAGCGGAGGGCGGGAGCAGTACTTC.

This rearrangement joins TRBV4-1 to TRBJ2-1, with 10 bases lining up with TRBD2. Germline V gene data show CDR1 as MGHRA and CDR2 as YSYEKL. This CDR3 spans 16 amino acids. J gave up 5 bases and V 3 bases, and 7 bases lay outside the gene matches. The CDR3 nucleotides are TGCGCCAGCAGCCATCCCCTAGCGGGAGAGCACAATGAGCAGTTCTTC. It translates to CASSHPLAGEHNEQFF.

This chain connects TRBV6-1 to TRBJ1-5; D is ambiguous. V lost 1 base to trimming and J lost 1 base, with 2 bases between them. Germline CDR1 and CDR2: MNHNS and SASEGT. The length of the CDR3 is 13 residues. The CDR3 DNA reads TGTGCCAGCAGTGAAGGAAGCAATCAGCCCCAGCATTTT. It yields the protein CASSEGSNQPQHF.

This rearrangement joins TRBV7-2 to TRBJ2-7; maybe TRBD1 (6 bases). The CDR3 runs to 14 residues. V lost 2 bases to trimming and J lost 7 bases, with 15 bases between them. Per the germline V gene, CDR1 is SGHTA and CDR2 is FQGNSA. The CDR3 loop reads CASSLQGSGTEQYF. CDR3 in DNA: TGTGCCAGCAGCTTACAGGGGTCGGGGACGGAGCAGTACTTC.

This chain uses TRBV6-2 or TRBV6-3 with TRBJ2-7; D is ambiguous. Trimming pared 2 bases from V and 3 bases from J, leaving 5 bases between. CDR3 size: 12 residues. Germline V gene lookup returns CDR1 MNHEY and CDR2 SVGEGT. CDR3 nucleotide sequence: TGTGCCAGCAGTTACCCGGTCTACGAGCAGTACTTC. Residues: CASSYPVYEQYF.

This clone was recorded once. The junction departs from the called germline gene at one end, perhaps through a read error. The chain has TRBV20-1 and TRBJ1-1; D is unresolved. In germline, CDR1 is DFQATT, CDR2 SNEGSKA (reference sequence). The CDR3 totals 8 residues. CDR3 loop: CSAGSLAF. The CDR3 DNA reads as TGCAGTGCCGGAAGTCTTGCATTT.

In DNA, the CDR3 is TGCAGCGTCCGACAGGGGACGGAGCCCCAGCATTTT. This codes for CSVRQGTEPQHF. This chain joins TRBV29-1 and TRBJ1-5; 8 positions match TRBD1. The CDR3 has 12 residues. V trimming: 6 bases; J trimming: 8 bases; junction bases outside the gene matches: 6. Germline loops: CDR1 SQVTM, CDR2 ANQGSEA.

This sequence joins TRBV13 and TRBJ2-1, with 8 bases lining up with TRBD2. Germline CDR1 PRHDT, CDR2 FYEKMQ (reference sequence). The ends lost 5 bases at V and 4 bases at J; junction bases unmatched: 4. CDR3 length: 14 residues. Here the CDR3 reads CASSSSGKYNEQFF. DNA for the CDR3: TGTGCCAGCAGCAGTAGCGGGAAGTACAATGAGCAGTTCTTC.

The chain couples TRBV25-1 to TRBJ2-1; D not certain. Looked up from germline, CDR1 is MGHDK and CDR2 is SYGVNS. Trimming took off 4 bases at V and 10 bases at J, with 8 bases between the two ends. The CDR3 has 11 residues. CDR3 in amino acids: CASSGSREQFF. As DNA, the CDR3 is TGTGCCAGCAGTGGCAGCCGGGAGCAGTTCTTC.

The CDR3 DNA follows: TGCGCCAGCAGCCAAGTAAGGCGGGGCAATGAGCAGTTCTTC. Its translation: CASSQVRRGNEQFF. The chain recombines TRBV4-3 with TRBJ2-1; a possible D gene is TRBD2 (6 bases). This CDR3 region has 14 residues. In germline, CDR1 is LGHNA, CDR2 YSLEER. Trimming cost V 1 base and J 6 bases, with 10 bases left between them.

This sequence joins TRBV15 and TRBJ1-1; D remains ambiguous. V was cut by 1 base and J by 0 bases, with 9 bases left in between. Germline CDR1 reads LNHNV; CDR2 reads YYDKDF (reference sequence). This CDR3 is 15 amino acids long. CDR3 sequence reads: CATSRGRPMNTEAFF. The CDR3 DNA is TGTGCCACCAGCAGAGGACGACCAATGAACACTGAAGCTTTCTTT.

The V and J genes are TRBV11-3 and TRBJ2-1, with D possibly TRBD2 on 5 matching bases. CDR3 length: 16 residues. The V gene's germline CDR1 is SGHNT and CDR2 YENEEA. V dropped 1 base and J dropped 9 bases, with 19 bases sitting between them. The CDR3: CASSLGSVREISEQFF. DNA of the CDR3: TGTGCCAGCAGCTTAGGGTCGGTACGGGAAATATCTGAGCAGTTCTTC.

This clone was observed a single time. CDR3 amino acids: CASSPQGNQPQHF. The CDR3 DNA is TGTGCCAGCAGCCCCCAGGGCAATCAGCCCCAGCATTTT. The rearrangement joins TRBV7-2 to TRBJ1-5; D gene ambiguous. The CDR3 length is 13 residues. The germline V gene encodes CDR1 SGHTA and CDR2 FQGNSA. V shed 5 bases and J shed 2 bases, with 7 bases lying between them. Based on the CDR3 plus reference TRBV7-2 and TRBJ1-5, the full variable domain is GAGVSQSPSNKVTEKGKDVELRCDPISGHTALYWYRQSLGQGLEFLIYFQGNSAPDKSGLPSDRFSAERTGGSVSTLTIQRTQQEDSAVYLCASSPQGNQPQHFGDGTRLSIL.

CDR3 sequence: CASSPAPRLNTEAFF. The CDR3 DNA follows: TGTGCCAGCAGCCCCGCCCCTCGATTGAACACTGAAGCTTTCTTT. V and J are TRBV11-2 and TRBJ1-1; the D is unclear. Germline values: CDR1 SGHAT, CDR2 FQNNGV. This CDR3 is built from 15 residues. Between the trimmed V and J ends, which lost 5 bases and 0 bases, there was a span of 13 bases.

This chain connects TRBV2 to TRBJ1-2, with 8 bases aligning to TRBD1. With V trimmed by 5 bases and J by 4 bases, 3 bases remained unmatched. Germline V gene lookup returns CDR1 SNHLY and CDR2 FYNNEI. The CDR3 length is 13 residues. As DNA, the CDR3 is TGTGCCAGCAGTTGGCAGGGGGCCTATGGCTACACCTTC. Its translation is CASSWQGAYGYTF.

The CDR3 reads CASSYSKGFEQFF. The CDR3 DNA follows: TGTGCCAGCAGTTACTCGAAGGGCTTTGAGCAGTTCTTC. J is TRBJ2-1 and V is TRBV6-5; D gene uncertain. Per the germline V gene, CDR1 is MNHEY and CDR2 is SVGAGI. V lost 0 bases and J 9 bases, leaving 9 bases between the germline ends. The CDR3 runs to 13 residues.

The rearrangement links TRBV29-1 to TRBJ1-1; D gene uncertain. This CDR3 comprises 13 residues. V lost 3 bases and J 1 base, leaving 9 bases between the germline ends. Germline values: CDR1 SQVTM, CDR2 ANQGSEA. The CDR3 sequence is CSVDREANTEAFF. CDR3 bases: TGCAGCGTTGACCGGGAGGCGAACACTGAAGCTTTCTTT.

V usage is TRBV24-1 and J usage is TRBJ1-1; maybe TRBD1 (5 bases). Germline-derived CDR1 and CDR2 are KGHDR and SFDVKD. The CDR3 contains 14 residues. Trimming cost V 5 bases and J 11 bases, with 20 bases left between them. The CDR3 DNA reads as TGTGCCACCAGTGGTAGAGGGCGGGGGTACGGTGCTTTCTTT. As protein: CATSGRGRGYGAFF.